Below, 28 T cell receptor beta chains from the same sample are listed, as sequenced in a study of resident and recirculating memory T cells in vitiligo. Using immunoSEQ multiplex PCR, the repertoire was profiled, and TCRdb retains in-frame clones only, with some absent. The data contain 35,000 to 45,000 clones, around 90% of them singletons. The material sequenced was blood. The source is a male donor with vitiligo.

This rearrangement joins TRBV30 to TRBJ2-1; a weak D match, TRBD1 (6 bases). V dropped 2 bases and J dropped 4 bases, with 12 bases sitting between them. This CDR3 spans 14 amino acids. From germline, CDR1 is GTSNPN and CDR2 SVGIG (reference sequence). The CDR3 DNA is TGTGCCTGGAGTTTTGTGGGGGCTTACAATGAGCAGTTCTTC. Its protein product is CAWSFVGAYNEQFF.

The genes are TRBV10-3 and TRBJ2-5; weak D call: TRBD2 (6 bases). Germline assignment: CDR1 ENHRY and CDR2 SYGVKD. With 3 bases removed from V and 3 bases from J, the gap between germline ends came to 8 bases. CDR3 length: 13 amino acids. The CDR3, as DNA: TGTGCCATCAGTGAAAGGAGGGAAGAGACCCAGTACTTC. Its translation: CAISERREETQYF.

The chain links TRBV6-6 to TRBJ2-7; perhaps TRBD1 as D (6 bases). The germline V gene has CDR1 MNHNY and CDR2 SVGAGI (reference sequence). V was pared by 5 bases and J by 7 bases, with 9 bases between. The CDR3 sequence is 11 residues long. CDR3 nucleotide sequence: TGTGCCAGCAGTCCAGGGGCTGAGCAGTACTTC. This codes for CASSPGAEQYF.

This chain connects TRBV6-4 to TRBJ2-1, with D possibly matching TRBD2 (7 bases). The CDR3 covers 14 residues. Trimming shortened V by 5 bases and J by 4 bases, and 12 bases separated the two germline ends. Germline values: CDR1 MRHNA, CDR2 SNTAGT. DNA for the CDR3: TGTGCCAGCAGTCCGGGGGGCGCATACAATGAGCAGTTCTTC. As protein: CASSPGGAYNEQFF.

CDR3 nucleotides: TGCGCCAGCAGCCAAGAAGCGGGGCCGAACACCGGGGAGCTGTTTTTT. Amino acid sequence: CASSQEAGPNTGELFF. The rearrangement links TRBV4-1 to TRBJ2-2; 7 positions match TRBD2. CDR3 length: 16 residues. The ends lost 0 bases at V and 0 bases at J; junction bases unmatched: 1. In germline, CDR1 is MGHRA, CDR2 YSYEKL.

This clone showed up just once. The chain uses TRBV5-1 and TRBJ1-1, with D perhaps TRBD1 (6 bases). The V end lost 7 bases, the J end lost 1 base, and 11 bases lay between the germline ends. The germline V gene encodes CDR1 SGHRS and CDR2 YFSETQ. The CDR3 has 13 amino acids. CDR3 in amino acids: CASSGHSNTEAFF. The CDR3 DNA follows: TGCGCCAGCTCGGGACACTCGAACACTGAAGCTTTCTTT.

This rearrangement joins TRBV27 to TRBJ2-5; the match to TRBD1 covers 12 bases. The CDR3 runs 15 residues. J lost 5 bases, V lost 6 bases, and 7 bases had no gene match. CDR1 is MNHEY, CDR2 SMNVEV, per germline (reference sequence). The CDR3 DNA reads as TGTGCCAGCAGGCCCGGGACAGGGGGCAGGGAGACCCAGTACTTC. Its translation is CASRPGTGGRETQYF.

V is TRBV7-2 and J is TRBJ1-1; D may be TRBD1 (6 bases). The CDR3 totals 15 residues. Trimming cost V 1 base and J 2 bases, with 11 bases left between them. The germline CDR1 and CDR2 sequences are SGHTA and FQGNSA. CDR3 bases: TGTGCCAGCAGCTTAGAGAACAGGGTTAACACTGAAGCTTTCTTT. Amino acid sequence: CASSLENRVNTEAFF.

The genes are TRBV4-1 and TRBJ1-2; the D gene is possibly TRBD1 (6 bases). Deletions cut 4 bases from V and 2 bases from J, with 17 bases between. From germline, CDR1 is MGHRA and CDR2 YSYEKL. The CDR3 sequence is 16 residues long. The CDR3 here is CASSRDFTGTNYGYTF. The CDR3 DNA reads TGCGCCAGCAGCCGCGATTTTACAGGGACCAACTATGGCTACACCTTC.

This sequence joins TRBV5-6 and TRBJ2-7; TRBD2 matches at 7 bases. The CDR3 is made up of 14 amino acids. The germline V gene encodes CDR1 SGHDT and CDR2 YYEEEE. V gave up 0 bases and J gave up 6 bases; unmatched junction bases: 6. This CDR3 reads CASSLVTGGSEQYF. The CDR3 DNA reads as TGTGCCAGCAGCTTGGTGACGGGAGGTTCCGAGCAGTACTTC.

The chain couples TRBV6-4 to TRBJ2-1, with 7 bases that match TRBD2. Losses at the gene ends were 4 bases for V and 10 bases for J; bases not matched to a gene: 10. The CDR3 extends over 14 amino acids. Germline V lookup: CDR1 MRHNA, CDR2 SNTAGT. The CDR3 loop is CASSVSGVTNEQFF. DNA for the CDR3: TGTGCCAGCAGTGTCAGCGGGGTTACTAACGAGCAGTTCTTC.

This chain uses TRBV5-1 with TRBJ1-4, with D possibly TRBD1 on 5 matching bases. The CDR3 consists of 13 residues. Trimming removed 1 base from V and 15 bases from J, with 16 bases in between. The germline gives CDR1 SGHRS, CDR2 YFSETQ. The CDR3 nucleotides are TGCGCCAGCAGCTTGATTCCAGGGTCCGGTATGTTTTTT. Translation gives CASSLIPGSGMFF.

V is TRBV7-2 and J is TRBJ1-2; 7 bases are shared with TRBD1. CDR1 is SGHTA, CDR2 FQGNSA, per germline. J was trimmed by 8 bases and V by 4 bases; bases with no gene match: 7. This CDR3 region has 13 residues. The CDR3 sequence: CASSSRQGGGYTF. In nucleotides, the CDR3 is TGTGCCAGCAGCTCCAGACAGGGAGGCGGCTACACCTTC. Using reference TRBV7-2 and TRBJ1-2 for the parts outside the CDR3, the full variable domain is GAGVSQSPSNKVTEKGKDVELRCDPISGHTALYWYRQSLGQGLEFLIYFQGNSAPDKSGLPSDRFSAERTGGSVSTLTIQRTQQEDSAVYLCASSSRQGGGYTFGSGTRLTVV.

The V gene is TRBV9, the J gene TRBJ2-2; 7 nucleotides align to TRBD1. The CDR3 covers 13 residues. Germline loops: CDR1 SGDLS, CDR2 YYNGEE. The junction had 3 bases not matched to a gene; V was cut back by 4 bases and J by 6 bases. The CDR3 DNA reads TGTGCCAGCAGCCTGCAGGGGGCCGGGGAGCTGTTTTTT. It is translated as CASSLQGAGELFF. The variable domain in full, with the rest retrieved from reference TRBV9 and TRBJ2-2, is DSGVTQTPKHLITATGQRVTLRCSPRSGDLSVYWYQQSLDQGLQFLIQYYNGEERAKGNILERFSAQQFPDLHSELNLSSLELGDSALYFCASSLQGAGELFFGEGSRLTVL.

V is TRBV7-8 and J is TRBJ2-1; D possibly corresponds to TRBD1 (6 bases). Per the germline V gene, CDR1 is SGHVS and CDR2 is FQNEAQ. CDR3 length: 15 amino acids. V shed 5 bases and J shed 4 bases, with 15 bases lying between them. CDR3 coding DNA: TGTGCCAGCAGCCGTGAAGGGACATTTTACAATGAGCAGTTCTTC. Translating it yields CASSREGTFYNEQFF. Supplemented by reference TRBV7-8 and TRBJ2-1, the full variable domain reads GAGVSQSPRYKVAKRGQDVALRCDPISGHVSLFWYQQALGQGPEFLTYFQNEAQLDKSGLPSDRFFAERPEGSVSTLKIQRTQQEDSAVYLCASSREGTFYNEQFFGPGTRLTVL.

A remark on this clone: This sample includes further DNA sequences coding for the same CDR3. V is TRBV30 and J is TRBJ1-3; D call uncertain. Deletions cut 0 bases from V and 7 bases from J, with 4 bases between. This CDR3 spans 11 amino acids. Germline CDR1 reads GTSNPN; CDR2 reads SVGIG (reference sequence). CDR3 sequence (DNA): TGTGCCTGGAGTGTGTCTAACACCATATATTTT. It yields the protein CAWSVSNTIYF. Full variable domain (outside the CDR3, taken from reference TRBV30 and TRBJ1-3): SQTIHQWPATLVQPVGSPLSLECTVEGTSNPNLYWYRQAAGRGLQLLFYSVGIGQISSEVPQNLSASRPQDRQFILSSKKLLLSDSGFYLCAWSVSNTIYFGEGSWLTVV.

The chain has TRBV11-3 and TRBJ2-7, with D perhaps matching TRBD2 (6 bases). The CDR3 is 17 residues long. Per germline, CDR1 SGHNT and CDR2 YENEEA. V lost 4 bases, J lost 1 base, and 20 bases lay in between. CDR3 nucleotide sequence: TGTGCCAGCAGCTGGGCTGCGGGGACGAACTATTCCTACGAGCAGTACTTC. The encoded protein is CASSWAAGTNYSYEQYF.

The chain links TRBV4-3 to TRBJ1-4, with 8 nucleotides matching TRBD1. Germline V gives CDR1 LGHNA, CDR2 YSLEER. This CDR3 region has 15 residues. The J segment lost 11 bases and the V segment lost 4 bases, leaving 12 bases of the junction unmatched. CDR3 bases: TGCGCCAGCAGCCCCGAAGGGACAGGCGGCTGGAAACTGTTTTTT. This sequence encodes CASSPEGTGGWKLFF.

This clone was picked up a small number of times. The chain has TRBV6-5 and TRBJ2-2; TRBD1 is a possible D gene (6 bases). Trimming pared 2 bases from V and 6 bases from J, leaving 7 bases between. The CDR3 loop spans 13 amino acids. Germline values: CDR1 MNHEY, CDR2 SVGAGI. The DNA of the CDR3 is TGTGCCAGCAGTTACCGGACAGCCGGGGAGCTGTTTTTT. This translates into CASSYRTAGELFF.

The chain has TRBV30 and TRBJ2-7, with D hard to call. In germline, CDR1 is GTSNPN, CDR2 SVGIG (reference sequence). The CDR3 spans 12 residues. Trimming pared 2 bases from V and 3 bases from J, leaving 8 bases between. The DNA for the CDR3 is TGTGCCTGGAGTCTGAAGAGCTACGAGCAGTACTTC. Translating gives CAWSLKSYEQYF. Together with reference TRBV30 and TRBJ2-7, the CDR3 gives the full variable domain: SQTIHQWPATLVQPVGSPLSLECTVEGTSNPNLYWYRQAAGRGLQLLFYSVGIGQISSEVPQNLSASRPQDRQFILSSKKLLLSDSGFYLCAWSLKSYEQYFGPGTRLTVT.

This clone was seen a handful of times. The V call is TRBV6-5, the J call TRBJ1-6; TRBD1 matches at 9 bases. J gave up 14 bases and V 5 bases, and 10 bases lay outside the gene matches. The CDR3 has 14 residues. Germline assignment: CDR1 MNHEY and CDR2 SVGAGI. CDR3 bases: TGTGCCAGCAGTCCGGGACAGGGCAGTGGGTCCCTCCACTTT. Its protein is CASSPGQGSGSLHF.

The CDR3 DNA is TGTGCCAGTAGTAGGACAGGGGGCGGGTACGAGCAGTACTTC. Translating gives CASSRTGGGYEQYF. The V call is TRBV19, the J call TRBJ2-7; 11 bases fit TRBD1. Germline lookup yields CDR1 LNHDA and CDR2 SQIVND (reference sequence). This CDR3 has 14 residues. J lost 4 bases, V lost 4 bases, and 3 bases had no gene match.

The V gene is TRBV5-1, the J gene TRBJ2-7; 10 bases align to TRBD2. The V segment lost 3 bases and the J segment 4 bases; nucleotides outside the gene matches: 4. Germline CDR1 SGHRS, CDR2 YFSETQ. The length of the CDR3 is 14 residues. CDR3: CASSSLAGSYEQYF. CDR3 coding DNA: TGCGCCAGCAGCTCACTAGCGGGGAGTTACGAGCAGTACTTC.

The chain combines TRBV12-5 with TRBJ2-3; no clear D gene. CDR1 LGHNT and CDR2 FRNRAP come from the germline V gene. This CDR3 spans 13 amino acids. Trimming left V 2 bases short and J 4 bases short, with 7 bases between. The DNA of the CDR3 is TGTGCTAGTGGTTTGATGGCTTCAGATACGCAGTATTTT. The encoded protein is CASGLMASDTQYF.

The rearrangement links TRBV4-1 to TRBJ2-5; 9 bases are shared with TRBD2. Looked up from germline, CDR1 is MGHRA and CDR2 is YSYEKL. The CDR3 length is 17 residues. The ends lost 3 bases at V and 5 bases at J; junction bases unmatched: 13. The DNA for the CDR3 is TGCGCCAGCAGCCATCGTTTTATGGTAGCGGGGGCTGAGACCCAGTACTTC. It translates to CASSHRFMVAGAETQYF.

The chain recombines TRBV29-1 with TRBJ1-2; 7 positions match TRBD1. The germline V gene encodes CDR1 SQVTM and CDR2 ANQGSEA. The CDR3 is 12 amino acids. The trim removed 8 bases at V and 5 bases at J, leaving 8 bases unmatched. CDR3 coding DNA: TGCAGCACGGGACAGCGGGAGTATGGCTACACCTTC. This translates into CSTGQREYGYTF.

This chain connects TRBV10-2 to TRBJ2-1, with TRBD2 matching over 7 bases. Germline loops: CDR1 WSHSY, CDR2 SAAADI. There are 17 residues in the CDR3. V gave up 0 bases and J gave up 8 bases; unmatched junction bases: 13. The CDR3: CASSESNSGLAWDEQFF. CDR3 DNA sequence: TGCGCCAGCAGTGAGTCTAATAGCGGGCTGGCCTGGGATGAGCAGTTCTTC.

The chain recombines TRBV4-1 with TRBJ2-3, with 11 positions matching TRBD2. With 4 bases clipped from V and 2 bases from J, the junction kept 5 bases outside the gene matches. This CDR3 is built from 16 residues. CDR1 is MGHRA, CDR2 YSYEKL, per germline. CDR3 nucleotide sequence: TGCGCCAGCAGCCCCAGACTAGCGGGAATCACAGATACGCAGTATTTT. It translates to CASSPRLAGITDTQYF.